A single sample gave rise to the 29 T cell receptor beta chains below, sequenced in a study of blood T cell repertoires in COVID-19. Generated by immunoSEQ multiplex PCR, the TCRdb table keeps only in-frame clones and is missing some. The sample carries 140,000 to 150,000 clones, 80% recorded once. Sequences were obtained from peripheral blood. The source is a man aged 65 to 85 who had recovered from COVID-19.

This clone appeared once. The gene calls are TRBV18 and TRBJ2-7; tentatively, D is TRBD1 (5 bases). CDR1 is KGHSH, CDR2 LQKENI, per germline. This CDR3 contains 15 residues. V was cut by 1 base and J by 5 bases, with 15 bases left in between. The CDR3 loop is CASSPQSQGIDEQYF. The CDR3 DNA follows: TGTGCCAGCTCACCACAAAGCCAGGGCATAGACGAGCAGTACTTC.

V gene TRBV7-8 combines with J gene TRBJ1-3; D uncertain. There are 15 residues in the CDR3. V lost 5 bases to trimming and J lost 2 bases, with 13 bases between them. Germline V gives CDR1 SGHVS, CDR2 FQNEAQ. CDR3 residues: CASSPGRPAGNTIYF. The CDR3 nucleotides are TGTGCCAGCAGCCCCGGGAGACCAGCTGGAAACACCATATATTTT.

The chain uses TRBV3-1 (or the pseudogene TRBV3-2) and TRBJ2-2; 11 bases are a match to TRBD2. Germline CDR1 reads LGHDT; CDR2 reads YNNKEL (reference sequence). The CDR3 consists of 14 residues. V was clipped by 9 bases and J by 6 bases; unmatched bases: 6. The CDR3 DNA sequence: TGTGCCAGTATAGCGGGAGGGCGCGCCGGGGAGCTGTTTTTT. Translating it yields CASIAGGRAGELFF.

This chain uses TRBV25-1 with TRBJ1-2, with D uncertain. The V end lost 4 bases, the J end lost 2 bases, and 14 bases lay between the germline ends. The CDR3 extends over 15 amino acids. The germline gives CDR1 MGHDK, CDR2 SYGVNS. CDR3 sequence reads: CASSGVKGGNYGYTF. CDR3 DNA: TGTGCCAGCAGTGGGGTGAAGGGAGGGAACTATGGCTACACCTTC.

The chain is built from TRBV11-1 and TRBJ2-3; TRBD2 agrees at 12 bases. The CDR3 loop spans 16 amino acids. The ends lost 5 bases at V and 0 bases at J; junction bases unmatched: 3. Germline V CDR1 and CDR2: SGHAT, FQDESV (reference sequence). The CDR3 sequence: CASSQGTSGSTDTQYF. Here the CDR3 DNA reads TGTGCCAGCAGCCAAGGGACTAGCGGGAGCACAGATACGCAGTATTTT.

This chain uses TRBV5-1 with TRBJ2-1; 8 nucleotides line up with TRBD1. After removal of 7 bases from V and 8 bases from J, the junction contained 8 bases not matched to a gene. Germline V gene data show CDR1 as SGHRS and CDR2 as YFSETQ. The CDR3 runs 13 residues. The CDR3 coding sequence is TGCGCCAGCGGACAGGGACTCCGGGATGAGCAGTTCTTC. Protein sequence: CASGQGLRDEQFF.

This rearrangement joins TRBV7-6 to TRBJ2-1, with 7 bases lining up with TRBD2. Trimming removed 0 bases from V and 7 bases from J; junction bases left unmatched: 6. The CDR3 totals 15 residues. CDR1 and CDR2 (germline): SGHVS, FNYEAQ. CDR3 protein: CASSLAGGPGNEQFF. CDR3 coding DNA: TGTGCCAGCAGCTTAGCGGGAGGGCCGGGGAATGAGCAGTTCTTC.

This chain uses TRBV7-2 with TRBJ2-3, with TRBD2 identical over 11 bases. CDR3 size: 15 residues. CDR1 and CDR2 from the germline V gene are SGHTA and FQGNSA. V dropped 3 bases and J dropped 6; count of bases not matched to a gene: 5. This chain's CDR3 is CASSFSGRADDTQYF. The CDR3 DNA reads TGTGCCAGCAGCTTTAGCGGGAGGGCAGACGATACGCAGTATTTT.

This chain connects TRBV12-5 to TRBJ2-5; a weak D match, TRBD1 (5 bases). The CDR3 is 15 residues long. V was shortened by 6 bases and J by 0 bases, with 14 bases between the two germline ends. Germline V gives CDR1 LGHNT, CDR2 FRNRAP. This CDR3 reads CASGPAGSNQETQYF. CDR3 coding DNA: TGTGCTAGTGGCCCGGCAGGGTCTAACCAAGAGACCCAGTACTTC.

The rearrangement links TRBV10-2 to TRBJ1-1; D gene uncertain. V lost 3 bases, J lost 1 base, and 12 bases lay in between. CDR3 length: 15 residues. In germline, CDR1 is WSHSY, CDR2 SAAADI. For the CDR3, the DNA is TGCGCCAGCAGTGACAATGGACGGGGGAACACTGAAGCTTTCTTT. Its protein product is CASSDNGRGNTEAFF.

This clone was observed once. The chain employs TRBV23-1 and TRBJ1-4; D gene ambiguous. TRBV23-1 is placed among ORFs of uncertain function. The CDR3 runs 17 residues. Trimming left V 0 bases short and J 8 bases short, with 19 bases between. CDR3 in amino acids: CASSQSAQPGHGEKLFF. In DNA, the CDR3 is TGCGCCAGCAGTCAATCGGCCCAACCGGGTCACGGGGAAAAACTGTTTTTT.

In the case of this clone: At one boundary the junction diverges from the germline segment, which might be a read error. The rearrangement links TRBV7-9 to TRBJ2-3, with 9 bases aligning to TRBD1. CDR3 length: 16 residues. Germline values: CDR1 SEHNR, CDR2 FQNEAQ (reference sequence). The CDR3 protein is CASTPLWDRDTNTQYF. As DNA, the CDR3 is TGTGCCAGCACCCCCTTATGGGACAGGGACACAAATACGCAGTATTTT.

The V and J genes are TRBV27 and TRBJ2-7; D remains ambiguous. The V end was cut by 3 bases, the J end by 2 bases, with 8 bases between. The germline gives CDR1 MNHEY, CDR2 SMNVEV (reference sequence). This CDR3 has 13 amino acids. CDR3 protein: CASSFQLTYEQYF. CDR3 in DNA: TGTGCCAGCAGTTTCCAGTTGACCTACGAGCAGTACTTC.

This clone has a handful of counts. The V call is TRBV5-6, the J call TRBJ2-7, with TRBD1 as a possible D gene (5 bases). Trimming pared 3 bases from V and 3 bases from J, leaving 10 bases between. Germline assignment: CDR1 SGHDT and CDR2 YYEEEE. The CDR3 runs to 13 residues. The CDR3 DNA reads TGTGCCAGCAGCTCCCGACAGTACTACGAGCAGTACTTC. The encoded protein is CASSSRQYYEQYF.

This clone has ten or more counts. This chain links TRBV5-6 with TRBJ2-5, with 8 bases lining up with TRBD2. The CDR3 contains 13 residues. Losses at the gene ends were 6 bases for V and 1 base for J; bases not matched to a gene: 2. Germline loops: CDR1 SGHDT, CDR2 YYEEEE. The CDR3 sequence is CASTREGQETQYF. The CDR3 coding sequence is TGTGCCAGCACCCGGGAGGGCCAAGAGACCCAGTACTTC.

V and J are TRBV14 and TRBJ2-1; D uncertain. Germline V gene sequence: CDR1 SGHDN, CDR2 FVKESK. With 0 bases removed from V and 10 bases from J, the gap between germline ends came to 10 bases. The CDR3 is made up of 13 amino acids. The CDR3 bases are TGTGCCAGCAGCCAAGATCCCCTAGGCGAGCAGTTCTTC. Its translation: CASSQDPLGEQFF.

The gene calls are TRBV10-3 and TRBJ2-7; D perhaps matches TRBD1 (5 bases). The CDR3 loop spans 14 amino acids. Trimming left V 2 bases short and J 3 bases short, with 11 bases between. Germline V gene sequence: CDR1 ENHRY, CDR2 SYGVKD. CDR3 amino acids: CAISERGQGYEQYF. CDR3 DNA: TGTGCCATCAGTGAGAGAGGACAAGGCTACGAGCAGTACTTC.

The chain links TRBV3-1 (or the pseudogene TRBV3-2) to TRBJ2-2; 7 positions match TRBD2. This CDR3 contains 17 residues. Germline CDR1 reads LGHDT; CDR2 reads YNNKEL (reference sequence). V shed 2 bases and J 2 bases; nucleotides not matched to a gene: 8. CDR3 DNA: TGTGCCAGCAGCCAACCCGGACTAGACGTAAACACCGGGGAGCTGTTTTTT. Protein: CASSQPGLDVNTGELFF.

The rearrangement joins TRBV20-1 to TRBJ2-1; TRBD2 matches 12 bases. In germline, CDR1 is DFQATT, CDR2 SNEGSKA (reference sequence). The V segment lost 3 bases and the J segment 6 bases; nucleotides outside the gene matches: 6. CDR3 length equals 15 residues. The CDR3 reads CSASRWTSGTNEQFF. The CDR3 bases are TGCAGTGCTAGTAGATGGACTAGCGGGACCAATGAGCAGTTCTTC.

This sequence joins TRBV27 and TRBJ2-7, with TRBD1 identical over 7 bases. V dropped 4 bases and J dropped 3; count of bases not matched to a gene: 6. Looked up from germline, CDR1 is MNHEY and CDR2 is SMNVEV (reference sequence). The CDR3 covers 14 residues. DNA for the CDR3: TGTGCCAGCAGTTCGCAGGGACAGTACTACGAGCAGTACTTC. As protein: CASSSQGQYYEQYF.

A word on this clone: Additional DNA sequences in this sample encode the identical CDR3. V gene TRBV6-1 combines with J gene TRBJ2-7; D uncertain. The CDR3 sequence is 13 residues long. V was trimmed by 1 base and J by 2 bases, leaving 6 bases between them. Per the germline V gene, CDR1 is MNHNS and CDR2 is SASEGT. In DNA form, the CDR3 reads TGTGCCAGCAGTGAAGGGCCCCCCTACGAGCAGTACTTC. This codes for CASSEGPPYEQYF.

The gene calls are TRBV5-1 and TRBJ2-4; 10 positions agree with TRBD2. CDR3 length: 14 residues. Looked up from germline, CDR1 is SGHRS and CDR2 is YFSETQ. V was clipped by 6 bases and J by 3 bases; unmatched bases: 3. CDR3: CASTPSGSKNIQYF. Written as DNA, the CDR3 is TGCGCCAGCACCCCTAGCGGGAGCAAAAACATTCAGTACTTC.

The chain has TRBV2 and TRBJ2-2, with D hard to call. V shed 6 bases and J shed 6 bases, with 11 bases lying between them. Per the germline V gene, CDR1 is SNHLY and CDR2 is FYNNEI. CDR3 length equals 13 residues. The CDR3: CASRWLVPGELFF. For the CDR3, the DNA is TGTGCCAGCAGATGGCTAGTCCCCGGGGAGCTGTTTTTT.

The sample holds a few counts of this clone. The V gene is TRBV7-9, the J gene TRBJ1-1; 7 bases are shared with TRBD1. The ends lost 5 bases at V and 1 base at J; junction bases unmatched: 10. This CDR3 spans 16 amino acids. The V gene's germline CDR1 is SEHNR and CDR2 FQNEAQ (reference sequence). The CDR3 loop is CASSPQTGKRNTEAFF. The CDR3 DNA is TGTGCCAGCAGCCCCCAGACAGGGAAGAGGAACACTGAAGCTTTCTTT.

This clone was counted only a few times. J is TRBJ1-1 and V is TRBV14, with a possible D match to TRBD1 (6 bases). CDR1 is SGHDN, CDR2 FVKESK, per germline. V lost 3 bases to trimming and J lost 6 bases, with 17 bases between them. The CDR3 sequence is 15 residues long. CDR3 protein: CASSHLAEQGAEAFF. The CDR3 DNA reads TGTGCCAGCAGCCACTTGGCCGAACAGGGCGCTGAAGCTTTCTTT.

J is TRBJ1-1 and V is TRBV21-1; the DNA was not used to check the table's D call, TRBD1. TRBV21-1 is a pseudogene. The CDR3 runs 14 residues. The DNA for the CDR3 is TGTGCCAGCATCCAGACAGACATGAACACTGAAGCTTTCTTT. It translates to CASIQTDMNTEAFF.

In regard to this clone: The same CDR3 arises from other DNA sequences in this sample as well. The rearrangement uses TRBV4-1 and TRBJ2-5; D remains unclear. The V gene lost 2 bases and the J gene lost 5 bases, with 9 bases spanning the gap. The CDR3 loop spans 13 amino acids. CDR1 is MGHRA, CDR2 YSYEKL, per germline. CDR3 protein: CASSQQAMETQYF. The CDR3 DNA reads TGCGCCAGCAGCCAACAGGCCATGGAGACCCAGTACTTC.

This clone appeared a few times. This chain links TRBV5-6 with TRBJ1-2; 7 positions agree with TRBD1. Germline V CDR1 and CDR2: SGHDT, YYEEEE. There are 14 residues in the CDR3. The trim removed 0 bases at V and 4 bases at J, leaving 3 bases unmatched. CDR3 amino acids: CASSLAWDSYGYTF. DNA for the CDR3: TGTGCCAGCAGCTTGGCCTGGGACAGCTATGGCTACACCTTC.

This clone was observed a single time. The V gene is TRBV30, the J gene TRBJ2-5; 10 bases map to TRBD1. CDR3 length equals 14 residues. CDR1 GTSNPN and CDR2 SVGIG come from the germline V gene (reference sequence). J gave up 5 bases and V 4 bases, and 7 bases lay outside the gene matches. In DNA form, the CDR3 reads TGTGCCTGGATCCCGACAGGGGGCGAGGAGACCCAGTACTTC. Encoded protein: CAWIPTGGEETQYF.